This entry lists 16 T cell receptor beta chains sequenced from one sample in a study of blood T cell repertoires in COVID-19. TCRdb's table, derived via immunoSEQ multiplex PCR, lists solely in-frame clones and lacks some. This table holds roughly 150,000 clones, 79% found once. Source material: peripheral blood. Source of these receptors: a woman aged 60-70 years with COVID-19, enrolled during active disease.

The chain employs TRBV30 and TRBJ1-6; D perhaps matches TRBD1 (5 bases). The V end was cut by 2 bases, the J end by 0 bases, with 20 bases between. CDR1 GTSNPN and CDR2 SVGIG come from the germline V gene (reference sequence). This CDR3 is 19 amino acids long. The CDR3 protein is CAWSQRGGIISSYNSPLHF. Written as DNA, the CDR3 is TGTGCCTGGAGTCAGCGGGGGGGAATAATCAGCTCCTATAATTCACCCCTCCACTTT.

This chain uses TRBV30 with TRBJ1-2, with D possibly matching TRBD1 (5 bases). Germline values: CDR1 GTSNPN, CDR2 SVGIG (reference sequence). V was trimmed by 2 bases and J by 5 bases, leaving 12 bases between them. The CDR3 is made up of 13 amino acids. The CDR3 nucleotides are TGTGCCTGGAGTACGGGACTGTCTTATGGCTACACCTTC. It codes for CAWSTGLSYGYTF. Full variable domain (remainder filled in from reference TRBV30 and TRBJ1-2): SQTIHQWPATLVQPVGSPLSLECTVEGTSNPNLYWYRQAAGRGLQLLFYSVGIGQISSEVPQNLSASRPQDRQFILSSKKLLLSDSGFYLCAWSTGLSYGYTFGSGTRLTVV.

This clone was detected only once. This rearrangement joins TRBV11-2 to TRBJ1-2, with a possible D match to TRBD1 (5 bases). V was shortened by 6 bases and J by 4 bases, with 15 bases between the two germline ends. The CDR3 loop spans 14 amino acids. Germline CDR1 and CDR2: SGHAT and FQNNGV. The CDR3 DNA follows: TGTGCCAGCAGTCAGGGTTCGGGCGGCTATGGCTACACCTTC. Its protein product is CASSQGSGGYGYTF.

This chain links TRBV19 with TRBJ1-1; no definite D call. Germline CDR1 reads LNHDA; CDR2 reads SQIVND (reference sequence). CDR3 length: 13 residues. The V and J ends lost 3 bases and 4 bases respectively, with 9 bases between them. CDR3 amino acids: CASSMGRLTEAFF. The DNA for the CDR3 is TGTGCCAGTAGTATGGGGAGGCTCACTGAAGCTTTCTTT.

This clone appeared a single time. J is TRBJ2-7 and V is TRBV5-5, with D unresolved. The germline V and J ends were trimmed by 0 bases and 2 bases, with 12 bases remaining between them. Germline CDR1 and CDR2: SGHKS and YYEKEE (reference sequence). The CDR3 spans 15 residues. CDR3: CASSLGQSSTYEQYF. CDR3 in DNA: TGTGCCAGCAGCTTGGGGCAGTCGTCGACCTACGAGCAGTACTTC. The full variable domain, in which reference TRBV5-5 and TRBJ2-7 provide the parts outside the CDR3, is DAGVTQSPTHLIKTRGQQVTLRCSPISGHKSVSWYQQVLGQGPQFIFQYYEKEERGRGNFPDRFSARQFPNYSSELNVNALLLGDSALYLCASSLGQSSTYEQYFGPGTRLTVT.

The V gene is TRBV28, the J gene TRBJ1-5; no reliable D call. CDR3 length: 16 residues. Looked up from germline, CDR1 is MDHEN and CDR2 is SYDVKM. The ends were cut back, 2 bases at V and 6 bases at J, with 17 bases in the middle. CDR3 residues: CASSLPNPGGGQPQHF. The CDR3 coding sequence is TGTGCCAGCAGTTTACCAAATCCTGGAGGTGGTCAGCCCCAGCATTTT.

The chain couples TRBV6-1 to TRBJ2-7; D perhaps matches TRBD1 (5 bases). The CDR3 totals 16 residues. The germline gives CDR1 MNHNS, CDR2 SASEGT. V lost 3 bases to trimming and J lost 1 base, with 16 bases between them. The DNA of the CDR3 is TGTGCCAGCAGTGAGATTTTTCGTCAGGGTTCCTACGAGCAGTACTTC. It yields the protein CASSEIFRQGSYEQYF.

The rearrangement uses TRBV6-2 or TRBV6-3 and TRBJ2-6; TRBD2 is a possible D gene (5 bases). The CDR3 is made up of 16 amino acids. Germline V gives CDR1 MNHEY, CDR2 SVGEGT. The germline V and J ends were trimmed by 5 bases and 0 bases, with 11 bases remaining between them. DNA for the CDR3: TGTGCCAGCAGTCGACTACTCCCCTCTGGGGCCAACGTCCTGACTTTC. Amino acids: CASSRLLPSGANVLTF.

This chain joins TRBV4-2 and TRBJ2-3; D is uncertain. The CDR3 runs to 16 residues. Per the germline V gene, CDR1 is LGHNA and CDR2 is YNFKEQ. Trimming took 6 bases from V and 0 from J, leaving 16 bases between them. CDR3 bases: TGTGCCAGCAGTCGTGAGACTTCCGCTAGCACAGATACGCAGTATTTT. Amino acids: CASSRETSASTDTQYF.

The chain recombines TRBV7-3 with TRBJ2-3; 9 bases are shared with TRBD2. The CDR3 contains 15 residues. The J segment lost 4 bases and the V segment lost 5 bases, leaving 7 bases of the junction unmatched. The germline CDR1 and CDR2 sequences are SGHTA and FQGTGA. CDR3 bases: TGTGCCAGCAGCCTGAGACTAGCGGAATCAGATACGCAGTATTTT. Translation: CASSLRLAESDTQYF.

The chain couples TRBV2 to TRBJ2-5, with 7 bases aligning to TRBD2. Trimming at V came to 4 bases and at J to 5 bases, leaving 4 bases not matched to a gene. CDR1 is SNHLY and CDR2 is FYNNEI in the germline V gene. CDR3 length: 13 residues. DNA for the CDR3: TGTGCCAGCAGTGCGGGACTACAGGAGACCCAGTACTTC. This translates into CASSAGLQETQYF.

The gene calls are TRBV11-2 and TRBJ2-3; tentatively, D is TRBD2 (5 bases). Germline values: CDR1 SGHAT, CDR2 FQNNGV. The CDR3 spans 15 residues. V lost 4 bases and J lost 2, with 13 bases in between. Here the CDR3 DNA reads TGTGCCAGCAGCTCGGACGGACTTGACACAGATACGCAGTATTTT. Protein sequence: CASSSDGLDTDTQYF. Full variable domain (outside the CDR3, taken from reference TRBV11-2 and TRBJ2-3): EAGVAQSPRYKIIEKRQSVAFWCNPISGHATLYWYQQILGQGPKLLIQFQNNGVVDDSQLPKDRFSAERLKGVDSTLKIQPAKLEDSAVYLCASSSDGLDTDTQYFGPGTRLTVL.

This clone appeared a single time. The chain carries TRBV28 and TRBJ1-6, with D possibly TRBD1 on 5 matching bases. Trimming removed 3 bases at V and 5 bases at J, with 17 bases between. The CDR3 consists of 17 residues. Germline CDR1 and CDR2: MDHEN and SYDVKM. CDR3: CASSFPQAGLNNSPLHF. The CDR3 DNA is TGTGCCAGCAGTTTTCCCCAGGCGGGGCTTAATAATTCACCCCTCCACTTT. Together with reference TRBV28 and TRBJ1-6, the CDR3 gives the full variable domain: DVKVTQSSRYLVKRTGEKVFLECVQDMDHENMFWYRQDPGLGLRLIYFSYDVKMKEKGDIPEGYSVSREKKERFSLILESASTNQTSMYLCASSFPQAGLNNSPLHFGNGTRLTVT.

This clone was seen once. The chain uses TRBV11-1 and TRBJ1-2; 9 nucleotides match TRBD1. Germline CDR1 SGHAT, CDR2 FQDESV (reference sequence). J gave up 14 bases and V 5 bases, and 18 bases lay outside the gene matches. This CDR3 has 15 amino acids. Written as DNA, the CDR3 is TGTGCCAGCAGCAGCGCTTTACCGGGACAGGGAATCGAAACCTTC. Its protein is CASSSALPGQGIETF.

The chain carries TRBV6-5 and TRBJ1-6; TRBD1 agrees at 8 bases. Germline V gene sequence: CDR1 MNHEY, CDR2 SVGAGI. Trimming cost V 4 bases and J 10 bases; bases outside gene matches: 12. The CDR3 has 16 residues. CDR3 sequence reads: CASSFSGQGGESPLHF. The CDR3 DNA is TGTGCCAGCAGTTTCTCAGGACAGGGTGGAGAGTCACCCCTCCACTTT.

Only a few counts were recorded for this clone. This chain uses TRBV14 with TRBJ2-3, with TRBD2 identical over 13 bases. The junction had 5 bases not matched to a gene; V was cut back by 1 base and J by 7 bases. CDR3 length: 16 residues. Germline V gene lookup returns CDR1 SGHDN and CDR2 FVKESK. CDR3 in amino acids: CASSQGWTSGGYTQYF. CDR3 DNA sequence: TGTGCCAGCAGCCAAGGGTGGACTAGCGGGGGATATACGCAGTATTTT.